This T cell receptor beta chain stems from a study of spatial heterogeneity in lung cancer. Whole-study context: Sequencing covered available follow-up PBMC samples collected a median of approximately 2 years after resection. Each time, sequencing found more beta-chain sequences than alpha-chain sequences.

There are a few counts of this clonotype. Described time point: blood at routine non-recurrence follow-up after resection. Whole RNA from tumor, nontumor lung or frozen PBMC was sequenced unsorted. Unique molecular identifiers, one per molecule, were present on every TCR cDNA molecule. Via MiXCR, TCRdb re-called the 5' RACE reads, giving one row per CDR3 protein. The profile covers about 52,000 distinct CDR3 sequences, with roughly 7% appearing a single time and around 35% taken by the ten largest. Germline V CDR1 and CDR2: LGHNA, YSLEER. CDR3 length: 18 amino acids. J gave up 5 bases and V 0 bases, and 13 bases lay outside the gene matches.

The material was PBMCs, obtained at follow-up. The chain has TRBV4-3 and TRBJ1-2; 9 positions match TRBD1. The sequence was collected from a female donor with early-stage non-small cell lung cancer. CDR3 protein: CASSQDLGTGTGPYGYTF. DNA for the CDR3: TGCGCCAGCAGCCAAGATTTGGGGACCGGGACAGGGCCTTATGGCTACACCTTC.